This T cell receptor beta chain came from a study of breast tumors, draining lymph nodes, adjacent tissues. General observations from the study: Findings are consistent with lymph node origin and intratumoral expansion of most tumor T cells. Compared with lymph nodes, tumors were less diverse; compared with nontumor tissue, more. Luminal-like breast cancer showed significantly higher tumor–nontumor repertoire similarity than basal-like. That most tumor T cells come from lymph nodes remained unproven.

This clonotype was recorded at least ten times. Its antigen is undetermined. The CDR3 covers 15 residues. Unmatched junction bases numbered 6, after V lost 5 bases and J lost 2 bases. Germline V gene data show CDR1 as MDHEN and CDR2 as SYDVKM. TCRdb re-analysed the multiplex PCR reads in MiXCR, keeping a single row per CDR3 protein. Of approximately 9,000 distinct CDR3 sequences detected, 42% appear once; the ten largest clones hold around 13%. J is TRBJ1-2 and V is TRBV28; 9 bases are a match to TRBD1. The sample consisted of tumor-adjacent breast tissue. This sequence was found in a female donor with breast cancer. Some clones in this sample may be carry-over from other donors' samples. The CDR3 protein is CASSPGGQGNYGYTF. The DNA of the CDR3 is TGTGCCAGCAGTCCTGGGGGACAGGGAAACTATGGCTACACCTTC.